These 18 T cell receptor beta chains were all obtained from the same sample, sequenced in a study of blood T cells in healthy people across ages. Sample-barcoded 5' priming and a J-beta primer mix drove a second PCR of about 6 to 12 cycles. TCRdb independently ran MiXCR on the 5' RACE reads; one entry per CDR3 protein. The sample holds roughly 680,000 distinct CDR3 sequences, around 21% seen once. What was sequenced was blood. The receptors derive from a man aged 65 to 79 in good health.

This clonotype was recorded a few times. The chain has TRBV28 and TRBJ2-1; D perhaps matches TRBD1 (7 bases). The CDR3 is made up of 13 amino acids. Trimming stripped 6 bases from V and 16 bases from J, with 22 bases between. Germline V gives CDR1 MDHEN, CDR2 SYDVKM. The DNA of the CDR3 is TGTGCCAGCAGCGGGGACAGCCCTAGGAGGGACTTCTTC. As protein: CASSGDSPRRDFF.

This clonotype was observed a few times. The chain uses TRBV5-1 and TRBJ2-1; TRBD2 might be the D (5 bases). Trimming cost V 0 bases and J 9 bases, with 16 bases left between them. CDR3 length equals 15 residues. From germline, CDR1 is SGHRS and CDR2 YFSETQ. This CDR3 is CASSLASPSRVEQFF. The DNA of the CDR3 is TGCGCCAGCAGCTTGGCCAGTCCGTCGAGGGTTGAGCAGTTCTTC.

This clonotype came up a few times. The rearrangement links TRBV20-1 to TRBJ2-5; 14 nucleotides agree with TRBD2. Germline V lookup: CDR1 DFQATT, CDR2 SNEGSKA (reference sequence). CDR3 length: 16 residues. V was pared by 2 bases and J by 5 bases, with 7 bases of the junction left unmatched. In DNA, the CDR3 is TGCAGTGCTAGAATGGGACTAGCGGGAGTTGGTGAGACCCAGTACTTC. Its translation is CSARMGLAGVGETQYF.

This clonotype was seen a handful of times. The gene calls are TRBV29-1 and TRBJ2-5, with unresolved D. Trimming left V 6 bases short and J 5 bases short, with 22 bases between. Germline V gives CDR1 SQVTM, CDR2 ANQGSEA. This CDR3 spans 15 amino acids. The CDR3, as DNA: TGCAGCGTCCAACACGGCGAGTTATTACGTGAGACCCAGTACTTC. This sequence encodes CSVQHGELLRETQYF.

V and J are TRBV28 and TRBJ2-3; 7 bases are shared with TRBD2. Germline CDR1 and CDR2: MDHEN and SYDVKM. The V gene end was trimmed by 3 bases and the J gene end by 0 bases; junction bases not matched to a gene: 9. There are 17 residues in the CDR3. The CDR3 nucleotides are TGTGCCAGCAGTTTTGGCCCGGGGGGTTATAGCACAGATACGCAGTATTTT. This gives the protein CASSFGPGGYSTDTQYF. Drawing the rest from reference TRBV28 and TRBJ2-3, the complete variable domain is DVKVTQSSRYLVKRTGEKVFLECVQDMDHENMFWYRQDPGLGLRLIYFSYDVKMKEKGDIPEGYSVSREKKERFSLILESASTNQTSMYLCASSFGPGGYSTDTQYFGPGTRLTVL.

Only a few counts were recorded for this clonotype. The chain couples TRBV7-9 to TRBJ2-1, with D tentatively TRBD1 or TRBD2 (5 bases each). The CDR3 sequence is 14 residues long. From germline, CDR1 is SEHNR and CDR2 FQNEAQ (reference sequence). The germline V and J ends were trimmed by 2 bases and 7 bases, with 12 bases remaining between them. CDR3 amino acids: CASSLRGRANEQFF. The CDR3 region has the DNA TGTGCCAGCAGCTTAAGGGGACGAGCTAATGAGCAGTTCTTC. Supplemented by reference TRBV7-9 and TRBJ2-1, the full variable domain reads DTGVSQNPRHKITKRGQNVTFRCDPISEHNRLYWYRQTLGQGPEFLTYFQNEAQLEKSRLLSDRFSAERPKGSFSTLEIQRTEQGDSAMYLCASSLRGRANEQFFGPGTRLTVL.

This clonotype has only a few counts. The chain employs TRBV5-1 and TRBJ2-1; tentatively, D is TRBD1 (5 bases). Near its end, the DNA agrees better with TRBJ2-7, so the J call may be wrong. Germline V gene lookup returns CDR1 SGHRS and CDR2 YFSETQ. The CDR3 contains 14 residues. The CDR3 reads CASSLESTAYEQYF. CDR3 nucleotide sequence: TGCGCCAGCAGCTTGGAGTCGACAGCCTACGAGCAGTACTTC.

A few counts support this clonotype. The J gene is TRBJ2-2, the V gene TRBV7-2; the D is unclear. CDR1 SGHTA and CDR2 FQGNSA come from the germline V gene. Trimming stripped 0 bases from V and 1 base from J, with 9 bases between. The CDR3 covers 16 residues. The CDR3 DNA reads TGTGCCAGCAGCTTAGCGCGCGTCAAGAACACCGGGGAGCTGTTTTTT. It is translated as CASSLARVKNTGELFF. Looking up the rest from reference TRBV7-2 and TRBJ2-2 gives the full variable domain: GAGVSQSPSNKVTEKGKDVELRCDPISGHTALYWYRQSLGQGLEFLIYFQGNSAPDKSGLPSDRFSAERTGGSVSTLTIQRTQQEDSAVYLCASSLARVKNTGELFFGEGSRLTVL.

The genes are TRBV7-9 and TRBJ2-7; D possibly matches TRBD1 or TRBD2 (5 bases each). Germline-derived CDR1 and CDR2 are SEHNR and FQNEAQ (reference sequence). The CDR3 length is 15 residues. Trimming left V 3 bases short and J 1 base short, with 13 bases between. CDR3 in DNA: TGTGCCAGCAGCTTTGGGCCAGGGAGATCCTACGAGCAGTACTTC. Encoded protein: CASSFGPGRSYEQYF.

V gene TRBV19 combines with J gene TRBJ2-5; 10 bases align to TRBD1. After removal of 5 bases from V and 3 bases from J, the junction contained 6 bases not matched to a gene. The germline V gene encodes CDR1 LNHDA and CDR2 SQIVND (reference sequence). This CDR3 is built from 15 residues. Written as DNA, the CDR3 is TGTGCCAGTAGTGCCTCCGGGACAGGGGAAGAGACCCAGTACTTC. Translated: CASSASGTGEETQYF.

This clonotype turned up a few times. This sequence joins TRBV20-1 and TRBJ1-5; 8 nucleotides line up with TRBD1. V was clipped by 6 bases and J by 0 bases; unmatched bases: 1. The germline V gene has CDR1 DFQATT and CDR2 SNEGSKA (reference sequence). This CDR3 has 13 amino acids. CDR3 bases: TGCAGTGCACAGGGGGATAGCAATCAGCCCCAGCATTTT. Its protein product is CSAQGDSNQPQHF.

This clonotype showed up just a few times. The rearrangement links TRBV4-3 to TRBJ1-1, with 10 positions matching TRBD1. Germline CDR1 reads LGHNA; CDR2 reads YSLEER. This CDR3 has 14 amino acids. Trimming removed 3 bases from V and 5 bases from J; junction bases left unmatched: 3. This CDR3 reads CASSQTGGATEAFF. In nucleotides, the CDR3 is TGCGCCAGCAGCCAGACAGGGGGCGCGACTGAAGCTTTCTTT.

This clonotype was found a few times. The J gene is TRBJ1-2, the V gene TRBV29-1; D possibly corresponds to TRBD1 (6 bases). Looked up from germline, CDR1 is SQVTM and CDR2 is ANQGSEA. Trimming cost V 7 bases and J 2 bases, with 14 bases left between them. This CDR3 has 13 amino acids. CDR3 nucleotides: TGCAGCGCCGTCTTGGGGGCGAACTATGGCTACACCTTC. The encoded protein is CSAVLGANYGYTF.

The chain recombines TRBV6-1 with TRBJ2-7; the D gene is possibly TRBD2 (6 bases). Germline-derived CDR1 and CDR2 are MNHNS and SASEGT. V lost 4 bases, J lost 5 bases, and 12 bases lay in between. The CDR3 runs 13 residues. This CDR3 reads CASSGPGVHEQYF. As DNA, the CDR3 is TGTGCCAGCAGTGGCCCGGGGGTCCACGAGCAGTACTTC.

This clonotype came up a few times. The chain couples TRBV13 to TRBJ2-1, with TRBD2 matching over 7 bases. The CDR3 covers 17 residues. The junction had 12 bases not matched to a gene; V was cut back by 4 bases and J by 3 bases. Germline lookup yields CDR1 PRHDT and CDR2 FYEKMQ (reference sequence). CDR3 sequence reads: CASSSTSGEGFYNEQFF. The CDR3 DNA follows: TGTGCCAGCAGCTCAACCAGCGGGGAGGGGTTCTACAATGAGCAGTTCTTC.

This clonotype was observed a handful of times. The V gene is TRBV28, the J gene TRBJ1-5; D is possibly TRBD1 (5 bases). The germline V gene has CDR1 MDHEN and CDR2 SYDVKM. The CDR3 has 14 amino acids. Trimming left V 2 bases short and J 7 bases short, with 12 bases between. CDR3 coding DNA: TGTGCCAGCAGTTTAAGGGCAGGGAGCCAGCCCCAGCATTTT. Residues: CASSLRAGSQPQHF.

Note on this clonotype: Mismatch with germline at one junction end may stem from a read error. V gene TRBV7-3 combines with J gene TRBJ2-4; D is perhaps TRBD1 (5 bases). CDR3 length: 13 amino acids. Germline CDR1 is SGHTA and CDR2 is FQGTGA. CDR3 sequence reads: CASSLGAKDIQYF. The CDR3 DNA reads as TGTGCCAGCAGCTTAGGGGCCAAAGACATTCAGTACTTC.

The CDR3 region is CSAAQTVATNEKLFF. CDR3 nucleotide sequence: TGCAGTGCTGCTCAGACGGTCGCAACTAATGAAAAACTGTTTTTT. The gene calls are TRBV20-1 and TRBJ1-4; D gene ambiguous. The V end was cut by 5 bases, the J end by 0 bases, with 13 bases between. Germline CDR1 and CDR2: DFQATT and SNEGSKA (reference sequence). This CDR3 spans 15 amino acids.